The present entry profiles one T cell receptor (beta chain) with its context. This record belongs to a study of blood T cell repertoires in COVID-19. As for the study in general: The United States, Italy and Spain supplied acute and convalescent COVID-19 samples.

CDR3 length equals 17 residues. V dropped 1 base and J dropped 2; count of bases not matched to a gene: 9. Germline V gives CDR1 SGDLS, CDR2 YYNGEE. Authors' analysis steps: Reference gene primer amplification yielded estimated nucleated cell counts. TCRdb's table, derived via immunoSEQ multiplex PCR, lists solely in-frame clones and lacks some. D and trimming were read from the DNA, whereas the V and J calls and clone size are those reported in that table. The sample lists around 87,000 clones; about 88% were seen once. This receptor was taken from a man in his fifties with acute or convalescent COVID-19. The chain has TRBV9 and TRBJ2-5; 9 positions agree with TRBD2. Sample: peripheral blood. The CDR3 nucleotides are TGTGCCAGCAGCGTACCCGAGGGTAGCGGGGGACAAGAGACCCAGTACTTC. Its translation is CASSVPEGSGGQETQYF.